This entry features one T cell receptor (beta chain) sequence. No antigen is known for it. This could be a read error, since a much larger clone is one nucleotide away. This entry is derived from a study of regulatory T cells in long-lasting Graves disease. Whole-study findings and limits: New patients shared 950 to 1,000 public clonotypes, fewer than the approximately 3,000 shared by persistent patients.

Germline lookup yields CDR1 MNHEY and CDR2 SVGEGT. This CDR3 has 14 amino acids. CDR3-region Arm-PCR and iRepertoire HTBI primers produced the TCR beta libraries. As handled by the study authors: Samples jointly harbored 62 TRBV and over 11 TRBJ segments. MiXCR, applied by TCRdb to the multiplex PCR reads, yields one record per CDR3 protein. These V and J calls are TCRdb output, not the study's own analysis. The data hold almost 350,000 distinct CDR3 sequences, with roughly a fifth observed a single time. Specified time point: persistent/refractory GD, antithyroid drugs over 5 years with positive TRAb. Isolated PBMC RNA provided the starting material for the TCR library.

The receptor was derived from a female donor with Graves disease. The chain employs TRBV6-2 or TRBV6-3 and TRBJ1-2, with no clear D. The source material was peripheral blood mononuclear cells (PBMCs), sampled when the disease was refractory, from a patient treated with antithyroid drugs. The DNA for the CDR3 is TGTGCCAGCAGTTACGACTACAGCGTCTATGGCTACGCCTTC. Protein product: CASSYDYSVYGYAF.